This T cell receptor beta chain is from a study of T cells in Graves' hyperthyroidism and ophthalmopathy (dated by TCRdb to between 2019 and 2020). In the study overall: To identify TCR V-J signatures that set the groups apart, the researchers used a discovery cohort of 90 to 100 patients, made up of 43 with Graves' ophthalmopathy and some 58 with stable Graves' hyperthyroidism. For training and testing, the roughly 100 patients in the discovery cohort were randomly divided in a 7:3 ratio. An independent validation cohort of under 20 hyperthyroidism patients and 17 patients who later progressed to ophthalmopathy tested prospective prediction of ophthalmopathy. In addition, the study compared T-cell repertoires in thyroid tissue and in blood from about 6 Graves' hyperthyroidism patients. The paper describes TCR Vbeta CDR3 sequencing of about 140 peripheral blood samples, made up of about 40 ophthalmopathy patients, over 70 hyperthyroidism patients and 17 progressor patients. Once sampling was done, hyperthyroidism patients were given methimazole at a starting dose of 30 mg daily, whereas ophthalmopathy patients were given high-dose intravenous methylprednisolone.

Results the study describes overall, beyond this receptor: Most expanded thyroid clonotypes (frequency above 0.001) were also detected in blood, suggesting blood repertoires may reflect thyroid immune responses. A model built on a 13 V-J signature distinguished ophthalmopathy from stable hyperthyroidism, reaching approximately 89% sensitivity and about 81% specificity in cross-validation and 80%/75% in testing. In validation, the model predicted progression to ophthalmopathy a median of roughly 6.1 months before onset, with roughly 68% sensitivity and about 72% specificity. Sample size was not statistically predetermined, and investigators were not blinded to group allocation.

Any patient with an uncontrolled infection, another autoimmune disease, pregnancy or lactation was excluded. Clinical symptoms, serum thyroxine and TRAb, thyroid ultrasound, and orbital computed tomography formed the basis for the diagnoses. Total RNA was extracted with Trizol reagent, and quality was checked on an Agilent 2100 Bioanalyzer. Including the terminal cysteine and phenylalanine, the CDR3 comprises 14 residues. Only the CDR3 DNA is retained, 42 bases long and in frame from the first base. The germline V gene (reference sequence) supplies CDR1 DFQATT and CDR2 SNEGSKA. Of note for this clonotype: There is no known antigen for this receptor. An end of the junction differs from the germline gene, which may be a read error.

Amplification of TCR beta CDR3 regions was carried out from RNA transcripts. For the first round of RT-PCR on the TCR CDR3, the HTBI primer set was used together with the Qiagen OneStep RT-PCR kit. Libraries were constructed in a second round of multiplex PCR, after which size selection and purification were carried out. Sequencing of the libraries was done on an Illumina HiSeq2000 using paired-end 100 bp reads. From the authors' description of their analysis: Raw data were processed with SOAPnuke, discarding reads with adapters, uncalled bases, mean Phred below 15, or no exact constant-primer or identifier match. COPE v1.2.5 was used to merge high-quality paired reads, and clonotypes were defined as unique nucleotide sequences. MiTCR v1.1 was used to align the clonotypes against IMGT TRBV, TRBD and TRBJ reference segments. Only V-J combinations with frequency above 0.0001, covering 99% to 99.2% of repertoires, were analysed. A TCS score was defined as the ratio between F50 (clonal expansion) and ExV (chaos), using BLOSUM62-based TCRdist between CDR3 peptides within each V-J. Welch's t-statistics and random forest reduced 500 to 550 V-J features to about 12, which were used in a naive Bayes classifier (R e1071). The Morisita-Horn index was used to measure how similar the thyroid and blood repertoires were. TCRdb trimmed public reads at Q25 via fastp, called clones via MiXCR and kept in-frame beta chains. Rows with one shared CDR3 protein collapse into an entry with the most common genes and DNA. TCRdb's processing, not the authors', yielded these V and J calls. Present in this sample are approximately 700,000 distinct CDR3 sequences, nearly 45% of which were seen just once. The top ten clones comprise less than 9% of the sample.

The origin of this receptor is an adult man with Graves' disease, either hyperthyroidism or ophthalmopathy (not recorded which). The chain is made from TRBV20-1 and TRBJ2-2; a tentative D match to TRBD1 spans 6 bases. The sequenced material came from peripheral blood or thyroid tissue (not recorded which). The DNA sequence is TGCAGTGCTGGAGATCCCAGGGGAACCGGGGAGCTGTTTTTT. It encodes CSAGDPRGTGELFF.